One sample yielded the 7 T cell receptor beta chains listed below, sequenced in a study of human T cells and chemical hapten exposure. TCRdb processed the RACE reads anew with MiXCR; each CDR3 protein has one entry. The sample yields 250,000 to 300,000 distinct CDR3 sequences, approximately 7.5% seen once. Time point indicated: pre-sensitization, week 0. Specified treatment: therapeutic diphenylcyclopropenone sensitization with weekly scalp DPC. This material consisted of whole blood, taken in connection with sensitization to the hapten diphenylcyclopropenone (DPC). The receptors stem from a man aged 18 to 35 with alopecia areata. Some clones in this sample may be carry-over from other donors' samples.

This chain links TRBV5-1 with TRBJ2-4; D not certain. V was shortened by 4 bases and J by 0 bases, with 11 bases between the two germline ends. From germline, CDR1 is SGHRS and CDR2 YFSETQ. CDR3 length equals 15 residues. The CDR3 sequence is CASSLGSLAKNIQYF. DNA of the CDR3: TGCGCCAGCAGCCTAGGATCGCTAGCCAAAAACATTCAGTACTTC.

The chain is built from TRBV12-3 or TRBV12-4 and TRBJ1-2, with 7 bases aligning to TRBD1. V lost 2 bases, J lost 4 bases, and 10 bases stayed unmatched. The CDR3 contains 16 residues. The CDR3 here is CASSLLPGGATYGYTF. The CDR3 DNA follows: TGTGCCAGCAGTTTACTCCCAGGGGGAGCGACCTATGGCTACACCTTC.

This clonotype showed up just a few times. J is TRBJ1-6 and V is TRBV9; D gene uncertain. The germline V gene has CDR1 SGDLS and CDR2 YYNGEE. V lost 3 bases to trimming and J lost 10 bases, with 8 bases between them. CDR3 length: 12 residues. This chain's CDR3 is CASSAGSSPLHF. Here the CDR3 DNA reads TGTGCCAGCAGCGCAGGATCCTCACCCCTCCACTTT.

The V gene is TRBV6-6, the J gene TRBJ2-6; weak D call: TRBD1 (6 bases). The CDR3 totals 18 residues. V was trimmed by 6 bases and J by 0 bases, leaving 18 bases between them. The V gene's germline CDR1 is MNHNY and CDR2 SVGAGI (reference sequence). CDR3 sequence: CASRGLTGSVSGANVLTF. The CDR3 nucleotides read TGTGCCAGCAGAGGCCTCACAGGGTCGGTCTCTGGGGCCAACGTCCTGACTTTC.

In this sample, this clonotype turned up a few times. This CDR3 is CASSDGTTRAFF. The CDR3, as DNA: TGTGCCAGCAGTGATGGGACTACCAGGGCTTTCTTT. The chain couples TRBV25-1 to TRBJ1-1, with D maybe TRBD1 (5 bases). This CDR3 contains 12 residues. The germline V gene encodes CDR1 MGHDK and CDR2 SYGVNS. Trimming shortened V by 3 bases and J by 11 bases, and 13 bases separated the two germline ends.

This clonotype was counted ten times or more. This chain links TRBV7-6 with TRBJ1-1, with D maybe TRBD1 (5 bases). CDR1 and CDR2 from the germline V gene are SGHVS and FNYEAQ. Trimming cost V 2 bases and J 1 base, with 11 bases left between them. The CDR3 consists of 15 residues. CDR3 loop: CASSLRRDQNTEAFF. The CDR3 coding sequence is TGTGCCAGCAGCTTAAGAAGGGACCAGAACACTGAAGCTTTCTTT.

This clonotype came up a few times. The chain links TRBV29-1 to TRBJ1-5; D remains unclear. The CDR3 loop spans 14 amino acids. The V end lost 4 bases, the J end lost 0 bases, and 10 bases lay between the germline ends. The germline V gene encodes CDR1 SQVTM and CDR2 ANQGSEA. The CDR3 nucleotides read TGCAGCGTTGTCGCGGAGAATAGCAATCAGCCCCAGCATTTT. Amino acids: CSVVAENSNQPQHF. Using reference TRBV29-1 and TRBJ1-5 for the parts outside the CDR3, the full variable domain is SAVISQKPSRDICQRGTSLTIQCQVDSQVTMMFWYRQQPGQSLTLIATANQGSEATYESGFVIDKFPISRPNLTFSTLTVSNMSPEDSSIYLCSVVAENSNQPQHFGDGTRLSIL.